One and the same sample provided the 13 T cell receptor beta chains below, sequenced in a study of T cells in Graves' hyperthyroidism and ophthalmopathy. Using RNA transcripts as the source, TCR beta CDR3 regions were amplified. The HTBI primer set was used in a first-round RT-PCR of the TCR CDR3. MiXCR, applied by TCRdb to the multiplex PCR reads, yields one record per CDR3 protein. The sample lists more than 350,000 distinct CDR3 sequences, about 15% occurring once. The sequenced sample consisted of blood. The receptor set was obtained from a woman in her fifties or sixties with Graves' ophthalmopathy.

This clonotype was seen ten or more times. The chain links TRBV7-6 to TRBJ2-7; TRBD1 agrees at 7 bases. CDR1 SGHVS and CDR2 FNYEAQ come from the germline V gene. The CDR3 length is 17 residues. V lost 5 bases, J lost 0 bases, and 13 bases stayed unmatched. CDR3 loop: CASSLIPSTGSSYEQYF. The CDR3 DNA reads TGTGCCAGCAGCCTAATCCCGTCGACAGGGAGCTCCTACGAGCAGTACTTC.

Ten or more counts support this clonotype. The chain couples TRBV24-1 to TRBJ2-3; D unresolved. The V gene's germline CDR1 is KGHDR and CDR2 SFDVKD. The ends were cut back, 3 bases at V and 3 bases at J, with 15 bases in the middle. CDR3 size: 16 residues. The CDR3 nucleotides are TGTGCCACCAGTGATCCCGGGTCAATGGGGACAGATACGCAGTATTTT. This codes for CATSDPGSMGTDTQYF.

This clonotype was counted ten times or more. The chain has TRBV20-1 and TRBJ1-1, with TRBD1 matching 9 bases. Germline assignment: CDR1 DFQATT and CDR2 SNEGSKA (reference sequence). This CDR3 has 12 residues. CDR3 DNA sequence: TGCAGAGTGATACAGGGGGCAGCTGAAGCTTTCTTT. This sequence encodes CRVIQGAAEAFF.

This clonotype was counted a few times. The chain combines TRBV15 with TRBJ1-1; TRBD1 aligns across 8 bases. V lost 2 bases to trimming and J lost 2 bases; unmatched junction nucleotides: 13. Germline V gene sequence: CDR1 LNHNV, CDR2 YYDKDF (reference sequence). The CDR3 length is 18 residues. CDR3 coding DNA: TGTGCCACCAGCAGACCATCGGACAGGGAACAGGGTAACACTGAAGCTTTCTTT. It codes for CATSRPSDREQGNTEAFF.

This clonotype was detected a few times. The chain recombines TRBV7-4 with TRBJ2-1, with 7 bases identical to TRBD2. CDR1 is SGHVT and CDR2 is SQSDAQ in the germline V gene. The CDR3 is 15 amino acids. V was pared by 5 bases and J by 8 bases, with 12 bases of the junction left unmatched. CDR3 loop: CASSQEGREFHEQFF. The CDR3 region has the DNA TGTGCCAGCAGCCAAGAGGGGCGGGAGTTCCATGAGCAGTTCTTC.

This clonotype was counted at least ten times. The chain recombines TRBV28 with TRBJ2-1; D gene unclear. The germline V gene encodes CDR1 MDHEN and CDR2 SYDVKM. The CDR3 totals 15 residues. Trimming removed 3 bases at V and 6 bases at J, with 15 bases between. CDR3 sequence (DNA): TGTGCCAGCAGTTTTTTCGAGGCGGCCCGCAATGAGCAGTTCTTC. Its translation is CASSFFEAARNEQFF.

The V gene is TRBV4-1, the J gene TRBJ2-1, with a tentative D call TRBD1 (6 bases). Trimming stripped 2 bases from V and 0 bases from J, with 14 bases between. CDR3 length: 17 residues. CDR1 and CDR2 (germline): MGHRA, YSYEKL. CDR3 sequence (DNA): TGCGCCAGCAGCCAATTTGGGGACATGAGCTCCTACAATGAGCAGTTCTTC. Encoded protein: CASSQFGDMSSYNEQFF.

In this sample, this clonotype turned up many times. This rearrangement joins TRBV7-2 to TRBJ2-3; D is unclear. CDR3 length: 12 residues. Germline V gene sequence: CDR1 SGHTA, CDR2 FQGNSA. With 0 bases removed from V and 6 bases from J, the gap between germline ends came to 4 bases. CDR3 sequence (DNA): TGTGCCAGCAGCTTAGCCTCTGATACGCAGTATTTT. It codes for CASSLASDTQYF.

The chain has TRBV4-1 and TRBJ2-7, with D perhaps matching TRBD1 (5 bases). This CDR3 is 16 amino acids long. CDR1 MGHRA and CDR2 YSYEKL come from the germline V gene. Trimming stripped 1 base from V and 5 bases from J, with 18 bases between. In nucleotides, the CDR3 is TGCGCCAGCAGCCAAGGGCCAGGGATGCCTCAGGACGAGCAGTACTTC. It encodes CASSQGPGMPQDEQYF.

This clonotype has a count of ten or more. V and J are TRBV3-1 and TRBJ1-1; D may be TRBD1 (5 bases). CDR3 size: 12 residues. Trimming stripped 8 bases from V and 4 bases from J, with 11 bases between. In germline, CDR1 is LGHDT, CDR2 YNNKEL (reference sequence). CDR3 DNA sequence: TGTGCCAGCCTGGGACCGGGCACTGAAGCTTTCTTT. This translates into CASLGPGTEAFF. Complete variable domain (other parts from reference TRBV3-1 and TRBJ1-1): DTAVSQTPKYLVTQMGNDKSIKCEQNLGHDTMYWYKQDSKKFLKIMFSYNNKELIINETVPNRFSPKSPDKAHLNLHINSLELGDSAVYFCASLGPGTEAFFGQGTRLTVV.

The rearrangement joins TRBV4-1 to TRBJ2-2; TRBD1 matches at 7 bases. This CDR3 region has 16 residues. Germline CDR1 MGHRA, CDR2 YSYEKL. V gave up 4 bases and J gave up 0 bases; unmatched junction bases: 5. CDR3 nucleotide sequence: TGCGCCAGCAGCCTGACAGGGTCTTCGAACACCGGGGAGCTGTTTTTT. Its translation is CASSLTGSSNTGELFF.

This clonotype was picked up a small number of times. V usage is TRBV10-3 and J usage is TRBJ2-2; possibly TRBD1 for D (6 bases). V gave up 4 bases and J gave up 3 bases, with 6 bases separating them. The CDR3 runs to 13 residues. Looked up from germline, CDR1 is ENHRY and CDR2 is SYGVKD. CDR3 nucleotides: TGTGCCATCAGTGGACAGGACACCGGGGAGCTGTTTTTT. As protein: CAISGQDTGELFF.

The chain employs TRBV27 and TRBJ2-7; 8 nucleotides agree with TRBD2. The CDR3 contains 15 residues. Germline lookup yields CDR1 MNHEY and CDR2 SMNVEV (reference sequence). J lost 4 bases, V lost 3 bases, and 8 bases had no gene match. The CDR3: CASSFYRTSSYEQYF. Here the CDR3 DNA reads TGTGCCAGCAGTTTCTACAGGACTAGCAGTTACGAGCAGTACTTC.